Shown below are 14 T cell receptor beta chains from a single sample sequenced in a study of blood T cell repertoires in COVID-19. The table came from immunoSEQ multiplex PCR; TCRdb's copy has only in-frame clones and leaves some out. Of 250,000 to 300,000 clones detected, 85% appear once; the ten largest clones hold 4% to 6%. Sequences were obtained from peripheral blood. These receptor sequences come from a man aged 50 to 59 with active or convalescent COVID-19.

The chain employs TRBV6-1 and TRBJ2-4; D possibly corresponds to TRBD2 (7 bases). Trimming left V 3 bases short and J 6 bases short, with 12 bases between. This CDR3 comprises 14 residues. Germline CDR1 MNHNS, CDR2 SASEGT. This CDR3 is CASSDRGGGNIQYF. CDR3 coding DNA: TGTGCCAGCAGTGATCGGGGAGGGGGAAACATTCAGTACTTC.

This clone was observed once. CDR3 coding DNA: TGTGCCAGCAGCTTCAGCGGGGGTGGCGAGCAGTACTTC. Translating it yields CASSFSGGGEQYF. The chain joins TRBV7-9 to TRBJ2-7; 8 bases are a match to TRBD2. The CDR3 is made up of 13 amino acids. With V trimmed by 3 bases and J by 6 bases, 4 bases remained unmatched. Germline CDR1 reads SEHNR; CDR2 reads FQNEAQ (reference sequence).

The rearrangement joins TRBV5-1 to TRBJ2-5; 7 positions match TRBD1. Germline V gene data show CDR1 as SGHRS and CDR2 as YFSETQ. CDR3 size: 16 residues. The V segment lost 0 bases and the J segment 5 bases; nucleotides outside the gene matches: 10. CDR3 protein: CASSLELRGQWETQYF. The CDR3 bases are TGCGCCAGCAGCTTGGAATTAAGGGGGCAGTGGGAGACCCAGTACTTC.

The chain links TRBV27 to TRBJ2-7; D might be TRBD2 (6 bases). Trimming pared 3 bases from V and 6 bases from J, leaving 9 bases between. Germline V gene sequence: CDR1 MNHEY, CDR2 SMNVEV (reference sequence). The CDR3 length is 12 residues. CDR3 bases: TGTGCCAGCAGTTTCGGGACTGCCGAGCAGTACTTC. Protein: CASSFGTAEQYF.

The genes are TRBV30 and TRBJ1-3, with a weak D call TRBD1 (6 bases). Germline CDR1 is GTSNPN and CDR2 is SVGIG (reference sequence). Trimming left V 0 bases short and J 1 base short, with 7 bases between. This CDR3 is 14 amino acids long. CDR3 nucleotides: TGTGCCTGGAGTGTTGGACAGTCTGGAAACACCATATATTTT. This codes for CAWSVGQSGNTIYF.

The chain has TRBV6-2 or TRBV6-3 and TRBJ1-1; D gene uncertain. The CDR3 has 13 amino acids. Trimming removed 3 bases at V and 1 base at J, with 6 bases between. The germline CDR1 and CDR2 sequences are MNHEY and SVGEGT. Written as DNA, the CDR3 is TGTGCCAGCAGTTATCGGGGGAACACTGAAGCTTTCTTT. It translates to CASSYRGNTEAFF.

The DNA of the CDR3 is TGTGCCAGCTCTATCGGACAGGGGGGCACTGAAGCTTTCTTT. It translates to CASSIGQGGTEAFF. The chain uses TRBV18 and TRBJ1-1; 10 bases match TRBD1. The CDR3 extends over 14 amino acids. Unmatched junction bases numbered 5, after V lost 6 bases and J lost 4 bases. Germline CDR1 KGHSH, CDR2 LQKENI.

This clone was counted a few times. The V and J genes are TRBV7-2 and TRBJ1-1; unclear D gene. This CDR3 region has 14 residues. Germline V gene sequence: CDR1 SGHTA, CDR2 FQGNSA. Trimming cost V 2 bases and J 2 bases, with 9 bases left between them. The CDR3 is CASSLSTRNTEAFF. The CDR3, as DNA: TGTGCCAGCAGCTTAAGTACTCGAAACACTGAAGCTTTCTTT.

This clone showed up just a few times. This chain connects TRBV27 to TRBJ1-1; D call uncertain. Trimming pared 8 bases from V and 4 bases from J, leaving 14 bases between. The length of the CDR3 is 13 residues. CDR1 and CDR2 from the germline V gene are MNHEY and SMNVEV (reference sequence). CDR3 sequence (DNA): TGTGCCAGCTCTCTTGGACTGGGCACTGAAGCTTTCTTT. Its translation is CASSLGLGTEAFF.

V gene TRBV7-2 combines with J gene TRBJ2-5; no reliable D call. From germline, CDR1 is SGHTA and CDR2 FQGNSA. The germline V and J ends were trimmed by 4 bases and 5 bases, with 5 bases remaining between them. This CDR3 contains 11 residues. CDR3 residues: CASSSRETQYF. The CDR3 DNA sequence: TGTGCCAGCAGCTCCCGTGAGACCCAGTACTTC.

The chain carries TRBV6-1 and TRBJ1-5; a weak D match, TRBD1 (5 bases). This CDR3 spans 14 amino acids. Germline CDR1 reads MNHNS; CDR2 reads SASEGT. V was pared by 3 bases and J by 7 bases, with 13 bases between. The CDR3 protein is CASSDWGDRQPQHF. The CDR3 bases are TGTGCCAGCAGTGATTGGGGGGATAGGCAGCCCCAGCATTTT.

The chain combines TRBV14 with TRBJ1-6, with D tentatively TRBD1 (5 bases). Germline values: CDR1 SGHDN, CDR2 FVKESK. The CDR3 consists of 13 residues. The V end lost 4 bases, the J end lost 5 bases, and 6 bases lay between the germline ends. The CDR3 loop is CASSPGNNSPLHF. The CDR3 nucleotides are TGTGCCAGCAGCCCAGGGAATAATTCACCCCTCCACTTT.

This clone has just one count. This rearrangement joins TRBV28 to TRBJ1-3; maybe TRBD1 (6 bases). Germline CDR1 reads MDHEN; CDR2 reads SYDVKM. There are 15 residues in the CDR3. V lost 9 bases to trimming and J lost 4 bases, with 19 bases between them. CDR3 amino acids: CASTPGQVGGNTIYF. The DNA for the CDR3 is TGTGCCAGTACGCCGGGACAAGTCGGGGGAAACACCATATATTTT.

The rearrangement joins TRBV28 to TRBJ1-2; no clear D. The CDR3 sequence is 12 residues long. The V end lost 8 bases, the J end lost 5 bases, and 12 bases lay between the germline ends. Germline CDR1 MDHEN, CDR2 SYDVKM. CDR3 sequence: CASSEGGYGYTF. CDR3 in DNA: TGTGCCAGCTCGGAGGGTGGGTATGGCTACACCTTC.